Detailed here is one T cell receptor (beta chain). Its specificity is not known. This specimen belongs to a study of identical twins. It was template switching that added a universal primer site, and there were unique molecular identifiers on the cDNA. TCRdb recomputed calls from the 5' RACE reads with MiXCR, one row per CDR3 protein. The sample holds roughly 1.6 million distinct CDR3 sequences; less than 40% are singletons and the top ten take 0.25% to 0.3%. Broader study findings: The study reached conclusions through statistical analysis that was cross-sectional, not following the same donors. Where out-of-frame alpha sequences were twin-shared, they showed excess low generation probability.

V dropped 7 bases and J dropped 5 bases, with 12 bases sitting between them. The CDR3 runs 13 residues. CDR1 and CDR2 from the germline V gene are KGHDR and SFDVKD. The clonotype comes from a newborn girl in good health. Material for sequencing was cord blood. The rearrangement links TRBV24-1 to TRBJ2-3; D might be TRBD1 or TRBD2, each matching 5 bases. The CDR3 loop is CATSRGLLDTQYF. The CDR3 coding sequence is TGTGCCACCAGCCGGGGCCTACTAGATACGCAGTATTTT.